These T cell receptor beta chains were read from a single sample in a study of cytomegalovirus exposure and HLA in healthy donors. Sequencing used immunoSEQ multiplex PCR; TCRdb keeps in-frame clones, though not all of them. This sample has about 200,000 clones, with around four fifths found just once. Sequencing was carried out using PBMCs. Receptors were obtained from a man in his fifties in good health and CMV-seronegative. Both conserved end residues are trimmed from each CDR3. Some rows have no size entry. The others give once, few or many, or a class for an expanded clone.

j_call v_call clone_size cdr3_aa
TRBJ2-7 TRBV6-6 NA ASSYSSRSYEQY
TRBJ2-7 TRBV5-1 NA ASSGGGLATYEQY
TRBJ1-1 TRBV28 NA ASSLSPGQGASEAF
TRBJ2-7 TRBV19 NA ASSIERTGINEQY
TRBJ2-5 TRBV21-1 NA ASSKGPPGQGRGGTQY
TRBJ2-5 TRBV4-1 NA ASSQEGGVGETQY
TRBJ1-1 TRBV25-1 NA ASSESGGETEAF
TRBJ2-3 TRBV28 NA ASSRDRDTQY
TRBJ2-7 TRBV15 NA ATSIRDNSYEQY
TRBJ2-7 TRBV2 NA ASSERTSGGPYEQY
TRBJ1-1 TRBV29-1 NA SVDRTGDTEAF
TRBJ1-2 TRBV2 few ASSEASTGSGYT
TRBJ1-4 TRBV15 few ATRRGGNEKLF
TRBJ1-2 TRBV30 NA AWSGQGAAYGYT
TRBJ2-6 TRBV6-5 few ASSRQRSGANVLT
TRBJ1-5 TRBV5-1 NA ASSWTGENQPQH
TRBJ1-5 TRBV7-9 NA ASSTGDDQPQH